The sequence of this T cell receptor (beta chain) was determined in a study of cytomegalovirus exposure and HLA in healthy donors. Study background: Sequencing of about 179 million T cells in an earlier analysis found more than 100 million unique TCR beta sequences. Study-wide results and caveats: There was a cluster of highly shared sequence variants that was likely a sequencing artifact. In a later analysis, HLA-associated TCR beta chains were more clonally expanded than equally common others. Three chains linked to CMV were shown in vitro to be specific for CMV antigens.

CDR1 is SGHAT, CDR2 FQNNGV, per germline. The V and J ends lost 5 bases and 1 base, in that order; junction bases with no gene match: 7. The CDR3 has 17 amino acids. The PCR had 60 Vbeta and 13 Jbeta primers. Assay used: immunoSEQ multiplex PCR; TCRdb lists only in-frame clones, some missing. The sample lists more than 110,000 clones, over 75% seen once, with roughly 2.4% in the top ten. A remark on this clone: No antigen is known for it.

This clonotype was sampled from a man over 45 in good health and CMV-seronegative. The chain employs TRBV11-2 and TRBJ2-2, with 10 bases matching TRBD1. The sequenced sample was PBMCs. The CDR3 DNA follows: TGTGCCAGCAGCCACCTTCGGACAGGGGGGAACACCGGGGAGCTGTTTTTT. Its translation: CASSHLRTGGNTGELFF. The whole variable domain, remainder taken from reference TRBV11-2 and TRBJ2-2, is EAGVAQSPRYKIIEKRQSVAFWCNPISGHATLYWYQQILGQGPKLLIQFQNNGVVDDSQLPKDRFSAERLKGVDSTLKIQPAKLEDSAVYLCASSHLRTGGNTGELFFGEGSRLTVL.